The present T cell receptor beta chain was sequenced within a study of T cell changes during pregnancy in multiple sclerosis (dated by TCRdb to between 2018 and 2021). About the full investigation: In women with multiple sclerosis, the researchers looked at how the T cell repertoire shifted as pregnancy progressed.

Notes on this clone: The target of this receptor is not known. Base qualities are missing; no much larger clone stands one base away.

The library was obtained by the immunoSEQ multiplex PCR assay. TCRdb holds this immuneACCESS table with in-frame rearrangements only. Some clones are missing; in checked studies, unresolved V genes explain under half, and the rest has no known cause. The sample table contains approximately 58,000 clones; only one count was recorded for around 92% of them. The leading ten clones occupy around 2.5% of the sample. Including the terminal cysteine and phenylalanine, the CDR3 comprises 14 residues. The kept DNA is CDR3 alone, 42 bases in frame from the first base. CDR1 and CDR2 were assigned from the germline V gene as SGHVS and FNYEAQ. At the junction V is shortened by 4 bases and J by 0 bases, with 9 bases in between.

This clonotype originated in a female donor in good health, enrolled as a control in a pregnancy study. The chain employs TRBV7-6 and TRBJ1-1, with TRBD1 perhaps the D gene, on 5 matching bases. Sample: peripheral blood, taken in the second trimester of pregnancy. In nucleotides, the sequence is TGTGCCAGCAGCTGGGGCGGGATGAACACTGAAGCTTTCTTT. Translated, this is CASSWGGMNTEAFF.